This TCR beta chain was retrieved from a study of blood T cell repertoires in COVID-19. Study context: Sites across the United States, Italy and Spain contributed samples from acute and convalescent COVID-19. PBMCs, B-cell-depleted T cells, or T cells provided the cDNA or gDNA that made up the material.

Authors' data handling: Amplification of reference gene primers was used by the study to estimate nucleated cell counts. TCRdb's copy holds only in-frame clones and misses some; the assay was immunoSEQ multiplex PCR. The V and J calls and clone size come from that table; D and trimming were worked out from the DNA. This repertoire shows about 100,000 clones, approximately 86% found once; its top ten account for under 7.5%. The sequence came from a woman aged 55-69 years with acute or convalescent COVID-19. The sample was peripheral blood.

In nucleotides, the CDR3 is TGTGCCAGCAGCCCGGACATTCTTACTGAAGCTTTCTTT. Residues: CASSPDILTEAFF. The chain couples TRBV11-2 to TRBJ1-1, with D perhaps TRBD1 (5 bases). Germline V gene sequence: CDR1 SGHAT, CDR2 FQNNGV. V dropped 5 bases and J dropped 5 bases, with 12 bases sitting between them. The CDR3 is 13 residues long.